This paragraph reports one T cell receptor beta chain. This specimen comes from a study of blood T cell repertoires in COVID-19. Study-level information: T cells, B-cell-depleted T cells, or PBMCs supplied cDNA or gDNA.

The CDR3 runs to 14 residues. CDR1 is SGHNT, CDR2 YYREEE, per germline (reference sequence). The V end was cut by 5 bases, the J end by 0 bases, with 10 bases between. Under the authors' procedure: Quantification of nucleated cells was approximated via reference gene primer amplification. The repertoire was sequenced with immunoSEQ multiplex PCR; TCRdb's copy has only in-frame clones and lacks some. Clonal size and the V and J genes are those of that table, whereas D and trimming came from the DNA. The sample carries about 240,000 clones, about 83% recorded once. The clonotype comes from a woman aged 40 to 55 who had been exposed to COVID-19. This chain uses TRBV5-4 with TRBJ2-3, with D possibly being TRBD1 (5 bases). What was sequenced was PBMCs or T cells enriched from blood (not recorded which). CDR3 nucleotide sequence: TGTGCCAGCAGGGGGCCTCCTAGCACAGATACGCAGTATTTT. Translated, it gives CASRGPPSTDTQYF.